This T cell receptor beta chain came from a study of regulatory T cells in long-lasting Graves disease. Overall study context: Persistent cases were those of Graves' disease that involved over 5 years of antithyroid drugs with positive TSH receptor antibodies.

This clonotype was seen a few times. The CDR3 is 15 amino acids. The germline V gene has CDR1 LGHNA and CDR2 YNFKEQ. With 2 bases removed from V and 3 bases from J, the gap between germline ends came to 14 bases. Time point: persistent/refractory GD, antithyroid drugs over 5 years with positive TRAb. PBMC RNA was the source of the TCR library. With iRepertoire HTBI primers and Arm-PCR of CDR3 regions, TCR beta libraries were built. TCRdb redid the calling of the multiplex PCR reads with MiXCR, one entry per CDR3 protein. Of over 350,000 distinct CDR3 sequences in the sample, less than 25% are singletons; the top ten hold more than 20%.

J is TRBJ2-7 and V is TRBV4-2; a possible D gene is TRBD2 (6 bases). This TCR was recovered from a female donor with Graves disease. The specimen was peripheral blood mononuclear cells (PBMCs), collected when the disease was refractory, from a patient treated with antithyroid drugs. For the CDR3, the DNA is TGTGCCAGCAGCCAATCCATTCGGAGGGACTACGAGCAGTACTTC. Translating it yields CASSQSIRRDYEQYF.